This paragraph covers one T cell receptor (beta chain) sequence. V lost 6 bases to trimming and J lost 4 bases; unmatched junction nucleotides: 9. The CDR3 length is 15 residues. Per germline, CDR1 SQVTM and CDR2 ANQGSEA. The data are from a study of blood T cells in healthy people across ages. Combining a sample-barcoded 5' primer with a J-beta primer mix, a second PCR ran for about 7 to 11 cycles. Each CDR3 protein is one row after TCRdb ran MiXCR on the 5' RACE reads. The sample lists roughly 650,000 distinct CDR3 sequences; 32% were seen once. The chain couples TRBV29-1 to TRBJ2-1; 10 bases fit TRBD1. Sequencing was done on a sample of blood. The receptor comes from a woman aged 80 or over in good health. As DNA, the CDR3 is TGCAGCGTAGCCCAAGGGACAGGGGTATACAATGAGCAGTTCTTC. Protein product: CSVAQGTGVYNEQFF.